Sequencing of this T cell receptor beta chain was carried out in a study of blood T cell repertoires in COVID-19. Study context: Researchers got acute and convalescent COVID-19 samples from the United States, Italy and Spain.

Per the authors' pipeline: Nucleated cell counts were estimated from reference gene primer amplification. Method: immunoSEQ multiplex PCR; TCRdb's copy keeps in-frame clones and lacks some. The V and J calls and clone size come from that table; D and trimming were worked out from the DNA. In the table there are over 45,000 clones, approximately 84% of which are singletons. The CDR3 totals 15 residues. V was cut by 11 bases and J by 0 bases, with 18 bases left in between. Germline CDR1 is MNHNY and CDR2 is SVGAGI (reference sequence). The sample taken for sequencing was peripheral blood. The chain couples TRBV6-6 to TRBJ2-3, with a weak D call TRBD2 (6 bases). The origin of this receptor is an older man with active COVID-19. CDR3 bases: TGTGCCGGCGGCGGCGGGACGACTAGCACAGATACGCAGTATTTT. As protein: CAGGGGTTSTDTQYF.